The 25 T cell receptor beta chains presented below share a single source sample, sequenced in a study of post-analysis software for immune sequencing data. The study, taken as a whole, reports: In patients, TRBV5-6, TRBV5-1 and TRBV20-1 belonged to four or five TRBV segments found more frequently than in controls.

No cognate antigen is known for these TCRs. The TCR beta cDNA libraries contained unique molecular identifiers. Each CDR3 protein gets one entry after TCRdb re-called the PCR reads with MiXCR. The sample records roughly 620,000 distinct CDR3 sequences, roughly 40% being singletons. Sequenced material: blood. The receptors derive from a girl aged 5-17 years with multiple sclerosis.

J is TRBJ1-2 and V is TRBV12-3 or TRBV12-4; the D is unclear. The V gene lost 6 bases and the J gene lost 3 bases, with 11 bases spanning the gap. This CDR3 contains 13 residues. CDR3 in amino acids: CASRGPGYYGYTF. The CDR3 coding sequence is TGTGCCAGCAGAGGACCGGGATACTATGGCTACACCTTC.

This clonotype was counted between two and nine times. CDR3 protein: CSALGLAGGGNTGELFF. The CDR3 nucleotides are TGCAGTGCCCTGGGACTAGCGGGAGGGGGGAACACCGGGGAGCTGTTTTTT. This chain connects TRBV20-1 to TRBJ2-2, with TRBD2 identical over 16 bases. Germline CDR1 and CDR2: DFQATT and SNEGSKA (reference sequence). The CDR3 sequence is 17 residues long. The ends lost 6 bases at V and 1 base at J; junction bases unmatched: 5.

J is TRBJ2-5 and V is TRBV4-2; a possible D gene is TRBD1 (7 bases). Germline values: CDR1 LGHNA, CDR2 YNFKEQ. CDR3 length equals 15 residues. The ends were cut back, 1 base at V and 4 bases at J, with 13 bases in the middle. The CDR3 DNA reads TGTGCCAGCAGCCAAGGTCAGGGGGGCCCAGAGACCCAGTACTTC. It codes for CASSQGQGGPETQYF.

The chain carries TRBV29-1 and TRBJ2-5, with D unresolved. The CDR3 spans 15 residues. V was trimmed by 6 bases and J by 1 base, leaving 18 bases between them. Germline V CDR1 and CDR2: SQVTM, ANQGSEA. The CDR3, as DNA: TGCAGCGTCGCCTCACCTAGGCAGAGCCAAGAGACCCAGTACTTC. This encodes CSVASPRQSQETQYF.

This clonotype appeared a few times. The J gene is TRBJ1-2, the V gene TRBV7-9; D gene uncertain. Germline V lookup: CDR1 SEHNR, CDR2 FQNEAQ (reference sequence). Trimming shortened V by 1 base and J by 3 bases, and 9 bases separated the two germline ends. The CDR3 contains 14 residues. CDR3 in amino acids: CASSLVGTDYGYTF. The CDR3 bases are TGTGCCAGCAGCTTAGTCGGTACAGACTATGGCTACACCTTC.

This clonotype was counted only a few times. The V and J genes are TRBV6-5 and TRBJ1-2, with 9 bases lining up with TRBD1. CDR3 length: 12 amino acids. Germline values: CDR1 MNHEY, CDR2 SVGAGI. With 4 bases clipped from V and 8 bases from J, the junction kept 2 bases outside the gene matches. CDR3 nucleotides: TGTGCCAGCAGTTGGGACAGGGAAGGCTACACCTTC. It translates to CASSWDREGYTF.

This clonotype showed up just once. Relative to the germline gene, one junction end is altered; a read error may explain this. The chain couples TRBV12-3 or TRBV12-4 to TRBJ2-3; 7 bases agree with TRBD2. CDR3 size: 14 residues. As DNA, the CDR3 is TGTGCCAGCAGGCGACTAGCAGAGACAGATGCGCAGTATTTT. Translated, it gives CASRRLAETDAQYF.

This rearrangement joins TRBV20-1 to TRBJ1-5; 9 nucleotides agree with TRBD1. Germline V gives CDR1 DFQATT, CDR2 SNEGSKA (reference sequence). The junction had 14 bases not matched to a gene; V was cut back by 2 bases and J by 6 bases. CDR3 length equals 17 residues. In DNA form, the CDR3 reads TGCAGTGCTAGAAGGCGTGTCGGACAGGGGAGCGGTCAGCCCCAGCATTTT. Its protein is CSARRRVGQGSGQPQHF.

This CDR3 reads CASSTQGAVPNEKLFF. Here the CDR3 DNA reads TGTGCCAGCAGCACCCAAGGGGCAGTTCCGAATGAAAAACTGTTTTTT. V and J are TRBV7-2 and TRBJ1-4; a possible D gene is TRBD1 (5 bases). The V and J ends lost 5 bases and 5 bases respectively, with 18 bases between them. CDR1 and CDR2 (germline): SGHTA, FQGNSA. The CDR3 runs 16 residues.

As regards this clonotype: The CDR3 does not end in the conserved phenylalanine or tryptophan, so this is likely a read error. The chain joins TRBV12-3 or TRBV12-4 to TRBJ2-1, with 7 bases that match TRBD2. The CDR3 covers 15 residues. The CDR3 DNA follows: TGTGCCAGCAGTCGGGGGAGGGCCTTGTACAATGAACAGTTCGTC. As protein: CASSRGRALYNEQFV.

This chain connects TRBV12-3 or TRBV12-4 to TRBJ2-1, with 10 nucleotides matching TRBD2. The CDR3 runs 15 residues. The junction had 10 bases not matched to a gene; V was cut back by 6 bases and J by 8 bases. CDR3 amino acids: CASSPAGGTFDEQFF. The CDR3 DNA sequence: TGTGCCAGCAGCCCAGCGGGAGGGACTTTTGATGAGCAGTTCTTC.

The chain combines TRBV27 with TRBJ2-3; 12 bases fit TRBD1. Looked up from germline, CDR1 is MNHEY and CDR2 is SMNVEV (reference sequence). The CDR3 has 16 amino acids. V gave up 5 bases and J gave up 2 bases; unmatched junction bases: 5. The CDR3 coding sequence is TGTGCCAGCAGTATCCGGGACAGGGGGCCCACAGATACGCAGTATTTT. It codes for CASSIRDRGPTDTQYF.

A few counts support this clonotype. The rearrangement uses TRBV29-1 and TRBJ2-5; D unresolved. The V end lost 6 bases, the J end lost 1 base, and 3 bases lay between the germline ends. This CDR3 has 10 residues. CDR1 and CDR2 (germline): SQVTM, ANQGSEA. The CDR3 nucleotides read TGCAGCGTGTTCCAAGAGACCCAGTACTTC. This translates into CSVFQETQYF. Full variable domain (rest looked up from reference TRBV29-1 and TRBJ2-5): SAVISQKPSRDICQRGTSLTIQCQVDSQVTMMFWYRQQPGQSLTLIATANQGSEATYESGFVIDKFPISRPNLTFSTLTVSNMSPEDSSIYLCSVFQETQYFGPGTRLLVL.

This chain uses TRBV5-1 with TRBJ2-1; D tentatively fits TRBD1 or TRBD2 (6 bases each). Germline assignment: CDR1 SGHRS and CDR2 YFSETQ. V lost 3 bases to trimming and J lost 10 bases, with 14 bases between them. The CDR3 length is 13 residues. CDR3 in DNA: TGCGCCAGCAGCTGGGGGGACACACCGGAGCAGTTCTTC. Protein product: CASSWGDTPEQFF.

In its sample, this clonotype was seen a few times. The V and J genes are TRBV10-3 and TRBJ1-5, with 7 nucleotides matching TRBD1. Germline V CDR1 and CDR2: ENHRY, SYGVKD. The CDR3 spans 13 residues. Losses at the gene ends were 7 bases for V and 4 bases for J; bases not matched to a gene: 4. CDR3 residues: CAIKGQANQPQHF. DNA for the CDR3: TGTGCCATCAAAGGACAGGCGAATCAGCCCCAGCATTTT.

The CDR3 coding sequence is TGCGCCAGCAGCTTCGCGGGAGGGCCTACAGATACGCAGTATTTT. Translated: CASSFAGGPTDTQYF. V and J are TRBV5-1 and TRBJ2-3; 9 positions agree with TRBD2. There are 15 residues in the CDR3. The junction had 4 bases not matched to a gene; V was cut back by 2 bases and J by 3 bases. The germline V gene encodes CDR1 SGHRS and CDR2 YFSETQ. Variable domain in full (rest from reference TRBV5-1 and TRBJ2-3): KAGVTQTPRYLIKTRGQQVTLSCSPISGHRSVSWYQQTPGQGLQFLFEYFSETQRNKGNFPGRFSGRQFSNSRSEMNVSTLELGDSALYLCASSFAGGPTDTQYFGPGTRLTVL.

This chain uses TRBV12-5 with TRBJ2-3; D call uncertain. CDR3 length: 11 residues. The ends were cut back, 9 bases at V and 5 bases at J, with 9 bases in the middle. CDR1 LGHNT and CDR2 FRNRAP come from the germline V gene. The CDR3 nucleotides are TGTGCTAGCGTCTTTCGAGATACGCAGTATTTT. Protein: CASVFRDTQYF. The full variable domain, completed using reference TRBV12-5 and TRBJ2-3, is DARVTQTPRHKVTEMGQEVTMRCQPILGHNTVFWYRQTMMQGLELLAYFRNRAPLDDSGMPKDRFSAEMPDATLATLKIQPSEPRDSAVYFCASVFRDTQYFGPGTRLTVL.

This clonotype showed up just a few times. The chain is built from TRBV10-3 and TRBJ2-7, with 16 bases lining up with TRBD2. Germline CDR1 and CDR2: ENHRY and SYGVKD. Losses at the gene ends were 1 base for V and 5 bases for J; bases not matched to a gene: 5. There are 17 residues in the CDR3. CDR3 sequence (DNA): TGTGCCATCAGTGAGTGGGGACTAGCGGGAGGGCCCAACGAGCAGTACTTC. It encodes CAISEWGLAGGPNEQYF.

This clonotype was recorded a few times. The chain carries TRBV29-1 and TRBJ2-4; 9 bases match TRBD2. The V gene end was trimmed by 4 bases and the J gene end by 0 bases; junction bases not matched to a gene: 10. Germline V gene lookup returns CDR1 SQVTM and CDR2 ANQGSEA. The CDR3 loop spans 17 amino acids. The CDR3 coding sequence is TGCAGCGTTGGCCCGACTAGCGGCCGGCTAGCCAAAAACATTCAGTACTTC. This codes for CSVGPTSGRLAKNIQYF.

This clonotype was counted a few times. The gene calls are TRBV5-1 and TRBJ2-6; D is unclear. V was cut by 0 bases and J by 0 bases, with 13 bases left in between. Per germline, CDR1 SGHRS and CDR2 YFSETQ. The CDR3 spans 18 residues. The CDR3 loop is CASSLGGQEYSGANVLTF. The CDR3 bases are TGCGCCAGCAGCTTGGGAGGCCAGGAATACTCTGGGGCCAACGTCCTGACTTTC.

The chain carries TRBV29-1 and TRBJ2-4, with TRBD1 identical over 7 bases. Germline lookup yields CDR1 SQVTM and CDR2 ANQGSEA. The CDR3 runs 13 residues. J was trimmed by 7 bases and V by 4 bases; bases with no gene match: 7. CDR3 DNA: TGCAGCGTTGGATCAGGGGGTCGGAACATTCAGTACTTC. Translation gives CSVGSGGRNIQYF. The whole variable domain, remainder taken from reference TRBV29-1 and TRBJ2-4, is SAVISQKPSRDICQRGTSLTIQCQVDSQVTMMFWYRQQPGQSLTLIATANQGSEATYESGFVIDKFPISRPNLTFSTLTVSNMSPEDSSIYLCSVGSGGRNIQYFGAGTRLSVL.

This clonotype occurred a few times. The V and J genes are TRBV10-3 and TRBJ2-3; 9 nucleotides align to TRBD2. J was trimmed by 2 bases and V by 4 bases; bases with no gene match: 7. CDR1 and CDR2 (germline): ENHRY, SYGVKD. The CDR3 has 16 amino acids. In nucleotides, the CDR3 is TGTGCCATCAGTGGTTCCGAGCGGGGGGACACAGATACGCAGTATTTT. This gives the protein CAISGSERGDTDTQYF.

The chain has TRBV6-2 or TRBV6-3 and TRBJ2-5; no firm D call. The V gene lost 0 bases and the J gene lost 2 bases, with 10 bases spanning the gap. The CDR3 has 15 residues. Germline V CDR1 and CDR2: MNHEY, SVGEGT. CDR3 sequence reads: CASSYSMGQQETQYF. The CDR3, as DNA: TGTGCCAGCAGTTACTCGATGGGCCAGCAAGAGACCCAGTACTTC.

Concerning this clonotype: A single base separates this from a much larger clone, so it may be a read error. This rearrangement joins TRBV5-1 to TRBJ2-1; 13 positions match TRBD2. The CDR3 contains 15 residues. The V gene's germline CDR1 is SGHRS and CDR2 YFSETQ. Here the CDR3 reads CASSLTSGGANERFF. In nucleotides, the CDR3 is TGCGCCAGCAGCTTGACTAGCGGGGGGGCGAATGAGCGGTTCTTC.

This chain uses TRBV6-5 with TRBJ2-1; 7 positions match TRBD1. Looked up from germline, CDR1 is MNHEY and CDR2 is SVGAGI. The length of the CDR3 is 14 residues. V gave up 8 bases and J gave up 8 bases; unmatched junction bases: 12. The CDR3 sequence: CASEKGAMGHEQFF. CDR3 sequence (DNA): TGTGCCAGCGAGAAGGGGGCCATGGGCCATGAGCAGTTCTTC.